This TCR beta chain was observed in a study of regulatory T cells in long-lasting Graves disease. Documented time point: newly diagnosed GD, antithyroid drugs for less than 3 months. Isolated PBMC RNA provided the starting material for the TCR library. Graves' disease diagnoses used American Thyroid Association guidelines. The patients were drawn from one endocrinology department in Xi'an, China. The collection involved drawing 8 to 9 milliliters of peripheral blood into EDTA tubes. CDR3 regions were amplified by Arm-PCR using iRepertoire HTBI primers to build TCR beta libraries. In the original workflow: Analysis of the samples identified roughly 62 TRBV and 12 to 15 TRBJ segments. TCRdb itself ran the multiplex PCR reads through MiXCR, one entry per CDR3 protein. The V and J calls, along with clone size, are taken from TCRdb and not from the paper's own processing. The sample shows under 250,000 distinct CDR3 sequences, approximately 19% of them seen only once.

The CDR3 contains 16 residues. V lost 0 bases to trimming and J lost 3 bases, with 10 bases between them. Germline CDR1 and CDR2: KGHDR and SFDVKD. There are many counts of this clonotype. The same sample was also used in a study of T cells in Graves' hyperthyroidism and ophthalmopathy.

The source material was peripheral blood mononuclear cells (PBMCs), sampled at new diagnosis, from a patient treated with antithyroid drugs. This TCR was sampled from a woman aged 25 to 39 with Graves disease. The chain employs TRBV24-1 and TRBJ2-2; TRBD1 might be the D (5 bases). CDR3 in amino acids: CATSDLDQGDTGELFF. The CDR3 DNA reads TGTGCCACCAGTGATTTGGACCAGGGCGACACCGGGGAGCTGTTTTTT.